The 9 T cell receptor beta chains below were found in one sample sequenced in a study of identical twins. A single record per CDR3 protein comes from TCRdb applying MiXCR to the 5' RACE reads. The sample lists about 530,000 distinct CDR3 sequences, approximately 16% seen once, with nearly 0.45% in the top ten. The same sample was also used in a study of yellow fever vaccine responses in identical twins.

Sequencing input: CD4+ T cells sorted from blood. These receptors originate from a woman aged 18 to 35 in good health.

This rearrangement joins TRBV5-1 to TRBJ2-1; 7 bases line up with TRBD2. The CDR3 totals 18 residues. Germline V gene data show CDR1 as SGHRS and CDR2 as YFSETQ. V gave up 2 bases and J gave up 6 bases; unmatched junction bases: 17. The CDR3 sequence: CASSLDGNPGGTINEQFF. DNA for the CDR3: TGCGCCAGCAGCTTAGATGGGAATCCGGGAGGAACAATCAATGAGCAGTTCTTC.

The CDR3, as DNA: TGTGCCAGCAGTAAAGGGACAGGGAAAACAGATACGCAGTATTTT. As protein: CASSKGTGKTDTQYF. The chain combines TRBV2 with TRBJ2-3; 9 bases are shared with TRBD1. Germline values: CDR1 SNHLY, CDR2 FYNNEI. With V trimmed by 5 bases and J by 3 bases, 6 bases remained unmatched. This CDR3 spans 15 amino acids.

This clonotype was seen a few times. The rearrangement uses TRBV27 and TRBJ1-1; 7 bases are shared with TRBD1. J was trimmed by 4 bases and V by 3 bases; bases with no gene match: 14. Germline V lookup: CDR1 MNHEY, CDR2 SMNVEV (reference sequence). The CDR3 covers 17 residues. The CDR3 region is CASSFYGTAPRGTEAFF. The CDR3 region has the DNA TGTGCCAGCAGTTTTTATGGGACAGCTCCTCGGGGCACTGAAGCTTTCTTT.

This clonotype has just a few counts. The chain links TRBV7-8 to TRBJ2-5; 7 bases align to TRBD1. This CDR3 is built from 16 residues. V dropped 2 bases and J dropped 2; count of bases not matched to a gene: 8. From germline, CDR1 is SGHVS and CDR2 FQNEAQ. The CDR3 bases are TGTGCCAGCAGCTTATCGGGCAGGGGGTGGCAAGAGACCCAGTACTTC. It is translated as CASSLSGRGWQETQYF. Looking up the rest from reference TRBV7-8 and TRBJ2-5 gives the full variable domain: GAGVSQSPRYKVAKRGQDVALRCDPISGHVSLFWYQQALGQGPEFLTYFQNEAQLDKSGLPSDRFFAERPEGSVSTLKIQRTQQEDSAVYLCASSLSGRGWQETQYFGPGTRLLVL.

A few counts support this clonotype. The rearrangement joins TRBV5-1 to TRBJ1-2; D uncertain. V was cut by 2 bases and J by 0 bases, with 2 bases left in between. Germline values: CDR1 SGHRS, CDR2 YFSETQ. This CDR3 comprises 12 residues. CDR3 in DNA: TGCGCCAGCAGCTTAACTAACTATGGCTACACCTTC. This encodes CASSLTNYGYTF. The full variable domain, rest sourced from reference TRBV5-1 and TRBJ1-2, is KAGVTQTPRYLIKTRGQQVTLSCSPISGHRSVSWYQQTPGQGLQFLFEYFSETQRNKGNFPGRFSGRQFSNSRSEMNVSTLELGDSALYLCASSLTNYGYTFGSGTRLTVV.

The chain uses TRBV9 and TRBJ2-3; maybe TRBD1 (6 bases). This CDR3 has 15 amino acids. Trimming stripped 3 bases from V and 4 bases from J, with 15 bases between. Germline loops: CDR1 SGDLS, CDR2 YYNGEE. The CDR3 bases are TGTGCCAGCAGCGCCCGGGACAATCGGGCAGATACGCAGTATTTT. Residues: CASSARDNRADTQYF.

This clonotype was seen a few times. The chain is built from TRBV4-1 and TRBJ2-7; D ambiguous. Trimming took off 0 bases at V and 3 bases at J, with 6 bases between the two ends. CDR3 length: 13 amino acids. Germline V gives CDR1 MGHRA, CDR2 YSYEKL. CDR3 sequence (DNA): TGCGCCAGCAGCCAAGAACCATACTACGAGCAGTACGTC. Its translation is CASSQEPYYEQYV.

Only a few counts were recorded for this clonotype. The chain carries TRBV10-3 and TRBJ2-7, with D possibly being TRBD1 (6 bases). The V gene lost 5 bases and the J gene lost 7 bases, with 18 bases spanning the gap. The germline V gene encodes CDR1 ENHRY and CDR2 SYGVKD. The CDR3 is made up of 14 amino acids. This chain's CDR3 is CAISPGTFSTEQYV. The CDR3 DNA is TGTGCCATCAGTCCCGGGACATTTTCTACGGAGCAGTACGTC.

The sample holds many counts of this clonotype. The chain links TRBV12-3 or TRBV12-4 to TRBJ2-1; 12 bases agree with TRBD2. V lost 7 bases, J lost 7 bases, and 8 bases stayed unmatched. The CDR3 runs 15 residues. For the CDR3, the DNA is TGTGCCAGCATCGCCGGGACTAGCGGGTTGAATGAGCAGTTCTTC. It is translated as CASIAGTSGLNEQFF.